This entry describes one T cell receptor (beta chain). Antigen specificity is unknown. The sample originates from a study of PD-1 blockade in classical Hodgkin lymphoma. The study, taken as a whole, reports: Newly diagnosed patients reportedly had lower baseline TCR diversity than healthy donors.

This table comes from immunoSEQ multiplex PCR, and its TCRdb copy is limited to in-frame clones, with some not included. The sample lists 80,000 to 100,000 clones; approximately 80% were seen once. Germline V gene lookup returns CDR1 SGHRS and CDR2 YFSETQ. This CDR3 spans 14 amino acids. V lost 4 bases and J lost 7; bases outside the gene matches: 7. Autologous stem cell transplantation was followed by relapse in every patient, and brentuximab vedotin exposure varied. The rearrangement uses TRBV5-1 and TRBJ2-7, with 11 positions matching TRBD2. This sample comprised peripheral blood mononuclear cells (PBMCs), obtained before the second cycle of nivolumab. The receptor was isolated from a human donor with classical Hodgkin lymphoma. The CDR3 loop is CASSGTSGRLEQYF. The CDR3 bases are TGCGCCAGCAGCGGAACTAGCGGGAGATTGGAGCAGTACTTC.